This T cell receptor (beta chain) was sequenced in a study of Ad26.COV2.S vaccination and SARS-CoV-2 variants. There are 13 residues in the CDR3. Trimming cost V 0 bases and J 5 bases, with 6 bases left between them. The germline CDR1 and CDR2 sequences are LGHDT and YNNKEL (reference sequence). Stated treatment: roughly 18 received Ad26.COV2.S at low or high dose, single or two shots; about 5 received placebo; per-sample allocation not given. The study sampled participants on day 63 after the first vaccine or placebo injection. Of note for this clone: The antigen is not known.

Clones were read by immunoSEQ multiplex PCR, and TCRdb kept only the in-frame ones, dropping some. The sample yields fewer than 600,000 clones, roughly nine tenths seen once. Study conclusions and caveats: Recipients of vaccine and of placebo showed similar breadth of their non-spike TCR repertoires. The analyses of TCR breadth and depth may have understated the size of total T cell responses.

This specimen was peripheral blood, taken in a trial of Ad26.COV2.S vaccine versus placebo. The clonotype originates from a person aged 18-65 years who received the Ad26.COV2.S COVID-19 vaccine or a placebo. The chain employs TRBV3-1 (or the pseudogene TRBV3-2) and TRBJ2-3, with D unclear. The CDR3 nucleotides are TGTGCCAGCAGCCAAGAGGGCGGAGATACGCAGTATTTT. This encodes CASSQEGGDTQYF.